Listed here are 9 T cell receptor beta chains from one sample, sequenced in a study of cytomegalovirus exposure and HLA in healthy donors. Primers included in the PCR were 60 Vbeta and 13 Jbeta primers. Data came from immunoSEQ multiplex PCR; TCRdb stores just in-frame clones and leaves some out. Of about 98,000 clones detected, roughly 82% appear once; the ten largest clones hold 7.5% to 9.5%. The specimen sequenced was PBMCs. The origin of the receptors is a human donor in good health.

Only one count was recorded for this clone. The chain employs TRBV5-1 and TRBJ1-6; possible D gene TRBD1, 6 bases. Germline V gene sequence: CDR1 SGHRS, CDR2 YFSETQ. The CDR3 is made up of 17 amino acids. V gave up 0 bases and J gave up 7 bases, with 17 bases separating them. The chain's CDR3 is CASSLAHREMVNSPLHF. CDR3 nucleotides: TGCGCCAGCAGCTTGGCTCACAGGGAAATGGTCAATTCACCCCTCCACTTT.

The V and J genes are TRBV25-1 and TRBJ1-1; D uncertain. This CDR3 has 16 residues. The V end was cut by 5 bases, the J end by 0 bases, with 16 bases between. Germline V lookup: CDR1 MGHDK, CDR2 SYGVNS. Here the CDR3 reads CASSSGWRDVNTEAFF. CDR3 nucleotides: TGTGCCAGCAGTTCGGGGTGGAGGGATGTGAACACTGAAGCTTTCTTT.

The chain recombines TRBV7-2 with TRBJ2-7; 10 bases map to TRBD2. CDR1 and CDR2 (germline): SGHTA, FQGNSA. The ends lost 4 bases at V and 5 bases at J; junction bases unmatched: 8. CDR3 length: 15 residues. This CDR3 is CASSSRSGRVNEQYF. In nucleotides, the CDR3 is TGTGCCAGCAGCTCCCGAAGCGGGAGGGTAAACGAGCAGTACTTC.

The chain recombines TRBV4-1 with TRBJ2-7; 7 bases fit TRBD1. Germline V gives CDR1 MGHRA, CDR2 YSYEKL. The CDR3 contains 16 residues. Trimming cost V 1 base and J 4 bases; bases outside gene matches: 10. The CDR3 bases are TGCGCCAGCAGCCAAGCTAGTCGACAGGGAATGTACGAGCAGTACTTC. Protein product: CASSQASRQGMYEQYF.

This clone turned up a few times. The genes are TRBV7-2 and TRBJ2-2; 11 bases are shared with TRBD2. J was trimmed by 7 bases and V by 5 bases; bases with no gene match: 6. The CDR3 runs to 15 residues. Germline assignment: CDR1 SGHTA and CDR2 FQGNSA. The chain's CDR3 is CASSLIAGGIGELFF. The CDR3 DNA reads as TGTGCCAGCAGCCTGATAGCGGGAGGGATCGGGGAGCTGTTTTTT.

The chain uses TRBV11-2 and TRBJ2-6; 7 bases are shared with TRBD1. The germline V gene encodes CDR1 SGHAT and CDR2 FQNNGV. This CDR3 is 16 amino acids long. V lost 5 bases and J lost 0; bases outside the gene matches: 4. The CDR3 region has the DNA TGTGCCAGCAGCCCCTACAGGGGCTCTGGGGCCAACGTCCTGACTTTC. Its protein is CASSPYRGSGANVLTF.

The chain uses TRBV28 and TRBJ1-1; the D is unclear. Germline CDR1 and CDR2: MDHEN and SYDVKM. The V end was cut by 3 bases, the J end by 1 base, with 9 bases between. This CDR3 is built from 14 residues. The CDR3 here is CASSLYGGNTEAFF. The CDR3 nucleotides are TGTGCCAGCAGTTTGTACGGAGGGAACACTGAAGCTTTCTTT.

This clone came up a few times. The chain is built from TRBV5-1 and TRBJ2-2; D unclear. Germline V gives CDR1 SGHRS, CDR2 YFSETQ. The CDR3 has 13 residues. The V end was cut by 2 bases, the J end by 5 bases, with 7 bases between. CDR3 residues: CASSFGLTGELFF. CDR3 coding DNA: TGCGCCAGCAGCTTCGGGTTAACCGGGGAGCTGTTTTTT.

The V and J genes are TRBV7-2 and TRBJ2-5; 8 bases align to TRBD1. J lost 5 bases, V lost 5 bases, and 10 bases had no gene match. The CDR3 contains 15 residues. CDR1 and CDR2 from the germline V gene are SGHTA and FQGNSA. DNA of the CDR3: TGTGCCAGCAGCCCCCGGACAGGGAGGTCTGAGACCCAGTACTTC. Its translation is CASSPRTGRSETQYF.